The 14 T cell receptor beta chains in this list originate from one sample, sequenced in a study of beta chain features in type 1 diabetes. These TCRs are of unknown antigen specificity. Expressed TCRB transcripts were sequenced because the entire RNA isolate underwent reverse transcription. Sequenced by immunoSEQ multiplex PCR; TCRdb stores in-frame clones only, minus some. Among about 16,000 clones listed, about 70% were seen once. Findings and caveats of the study: There was a moderate but significant shortening of TCRB CDR3s in all four CD4+ subsets of Type 1 diabetes patients.

Source material: stem cell memory CD4+ T cells from blood. The source of these receptors is a man under 40 with type 1 diabetes.

The chain is built from TRBV4-1 and TRBJ1-6, with D perhaps matching TRBD1 (5 bases). This CDR3 contains 16 residues. V was trimmed by 0 bases and J by 6 bases, leaving 12 bases between them. Per the germline V gene, CDR1 is MGHRA and CDR2 is YSYEKL. Here the CDR3 DNA reads TGCGCCAGCAGCCAAGATTGGGGGGGAGTTAATTCACCCCTCCACTTT. Translated: CASSQDWGGVNSPLHF.

This clone turned up a few times. This chain uses TRBV9 with TRBJ2-2; D uncertain. The V gene lost 4 bases and the J gene lost 1 base, with 8 bases spanning the gap. The CDR3 length is 14 residues. Germline V gives CDR1 SGDLS, CDR2 YYNGEE. DNA of the CDR3: TGTGCCAGCAGCCTTTCAGGGAACACCGGGGAGCTGTTTTTT. Translating it yields CASSLSGNTGELFF.

This clone turned up a few times. The rearrangement uses TRBV30 and TRBJ2-1, with 12 nucleotides matching TRBD2. From germline, CDR1 is GTSNPN and CDR2 SVGIG (reference sequence). The CDR3 totals 12 residues. V was pared by 3 bases and J by 12 bases, with 3 bases of the junction left unmatched. CDR3 DNA: TGTGCCTGGAGGCCTAGCGGGGGGGGGCAGTTCTTC. Its protein product is CAWRPSGGGQFF.

The rearrangement joins TRBV6-1 to TRBJ1-1; 8 bases align to TRBD1. The germline gives CDR1 MNHNS, CDR2 SASEGT. The CDR3 extends over 14 amino acids. With V trimmed by 6 bases and J by 1 base, 4 bases remained unmatched. The CDR3 bases are TGTGCCAGCAGCAGGACAGGGCGGAACACTGAAGCTTTCTTT. Residues: CASSRTGRNTEAFF.

The J gene is TRBJ1-1, the V gene TRBV29-1, with D perhaps TRBD1 (5 bases). CDR3 length: 13 residues. Germline values: CDR1 SQVTM, CDR2 ANQGSEA. Trimming shortened V by 8 bases and J by 3 bases, and 16 bases separated the two germline ends. CDR3 sequence: CSFLSGADTEAFF. Written as DNA, the CDR3 is TGCAGCTTCCTGAGCGGGGCGGACACTGAAGCTTTCTTT.

The chain carries TRBV6-6 and TRBJ2-4, with 7 bases fitting TRBD2. Trimming cost V 7 bases and J 1 base; bases outside gene matches: 10. In germline, CDR1 is MNHNY, CDR2 SVGAGI (reference sequence). The CDR3 has 16 residues. The CDR3 DNA reads as TGTGCCAGCACCTGGGGGGGGTTCGAGGCCAAAAACATTCAGTACTTC. Its translation: CASTWGGFEAKNIQYF.

The chain employs TRBV7-8 and TRBJ2-2; 13 bases fit TRBD2. The V gene end was trimmed by 4 bases and the J gene end by 8 bases; junction bases not matched to a gene: 4. Germline-derived CDR1 and CDR2 are SGHVS and FQNEAQ. The CDR3 covers 15 residues. CDR3 coding DNA: TGTGCCAGCAGCTACGGACTAGCGGGGGCTGGGGAGCTGTTTTTT. Translated: CASSYGLAGAGELFF.

The V call is TRBV2, the J call TRBJ2-7; 8 bases agree with TRBD1. CDR3 length: 14 residues. The ends lost 11 bases at V and 4 bases at J; junction bases unmatched: 13. Germline V CDR1 and CDR2: SNHLY, FYNNEI. CDR3 DNA sequence: TGTGCCTCCCGGGCGGGACAGGAATCTTACGAGCAGTACTTC. It specifies CASRAGQESYEQYF.

The V gene is TRBV5-6, the J gene TRBJ1-2, with TRBD1 identical over 7 bases. CDR3 length: 15 residues. After removal of 0 bases from V and 5 bases from J, the junction contained 7 bases not matched to a gene. Germline lookup yields CDR1 SGHDT and CDR2 YYEEEE. In DNA form, the CDR3 reads TGTGCCAGCAGCTTGGTTGACAGGGTGTGGTATGGCTACACCTTC. It is translated as CASSLVDRVWYGYTF.

This clone was detected a few times. The CDR3 DNA reads as TGTGCCAGCAGCTCCCGTAACTACGGTACGCAGTATTTT. It is translated as CASSSRNYGTQYF. The gene calls are TRBV7-2 and TRBJ2-3; unclear D gene. The length of the CDR3 is 13 residues. CDR1 is SGHTA and CDR2 is FQGNSA in the germline V gene. Trimming took 4 bases from V and 8 from J, leaving 13 bases between them.

The chain recombines TRBV5-1 with TRBJ2-1; D is unclear. V lost 7 bases and J 6 bases, leaving 11 bases between the germline ends. Germline V gene sequence: CDR1 SGHRS, CDR2 YFSETQ. CDR3 size: 12 residues. The CDR3 nucleotides are TGCGCCAGCCGTAGAGGTGCCAATGAGCAGTTCTTC. Residues: CASRRGANEQFF.

The chain links TRBV7-6 to TRBJ2-2, with unresolved D. CDR1 is SGHVS and CDR2 is FNYEAQ in the germline V gene. CDR3 size: 12 residues. The ends were cut back, 5 bases at V and 7 bases at J, with 8 bases in the middle. The CDR3 loop is CASSPRGGELFF. The CDR3 coding sequence is TGTGCCAGCAGCCCCAGAGGCGGGGAGCTGTTTTTT. Full variable domain (outside the CDR3, taken from reference TRBV7-6 and TRBJ2-2): GAGVSQSPRYKVTKRGQDVALRCDPISGHVSLYWYRQALGQGPEFLTYFNYEAQQDKSGLPNDRFSAERPEGSISTLTIQRTEQRDSAMYRCASSPRGGELFFGEGSRLTVL.

The CDR3 sequence is CASSLTGYGYNEQFF. Written as DNA, the CDR3 is TGTGCCAGCTCCTTGACAGGGTACGGATACAATGAGCAGTTCTTC. V gene TRBV18 combines with J gene TRBJ2-1, with 7 bases aligning to TRBD1. J lost 4 bases, V lost 6 bases, and 9 bases had no gene match. The CDR3 covers 15 residues. Per germline, CDR1 KGHSH and CDR2 LQKENI.

This clone was detected only a few times. The chain is built from TRBV5-1 and TRBJ2-5, with TRBD2 matching 7 bases. The J segment lost 5 bases and the V segment lost 0 bases, leaving 10 bases of the junction unmatched. The length of the CDR3 is 16 residues. The V gene's germline CDR1 is SGHRS and CDR2 YFSETQ. This CDR3 is CASSLEASGRFETQYF. DNA for the CDR3: TGCGCCAGCAGCTTGGAGGCTAGCGGAAGGTTCGAGACCCAGTACTTC.